The text below deals with one T cell receptor (beta chain). Looked up from germline, CDR1 is MGHDK and CDR2 is SYGVNS. The CDR3 is 16 amino acids. V was shortened by 0 bases and J by 0 bases, with 11 bases between the two germline ends. The data derive from a study of shared clonotypes between healthy human individuals. Background on the study: The plates for each donor numbered three CD4 naive, three CD4 memory, two CD8 naive and one CD8 memory.

Assay used: immunoSEQ multiplex PCR; TCRdb lists only in-frame clones, some missing. The table has 1,100,000 or so clones, around 82% seen once. A CD45RA-negative memory subset and a CD45RA+ naive subset were separated from the CD4+ cells. The source is a man younger than 30 in good health. Some clones in this sample may be carry-over from other donors' samples. The sequenced sample consisted of memory CD4+ T cells from PBMCs. Subset in this sample: CD45RA-negative fraction. V gene TRBV25-1 combines with J gene TRBJ1-1; D unclear. The CDR3: CASSEYPRVVNTEAFF. CDR3 bases: TGTGCCAGCAGTGAATATCCCCGGGTGGTGAACACTGAAGCTTTCTTT.